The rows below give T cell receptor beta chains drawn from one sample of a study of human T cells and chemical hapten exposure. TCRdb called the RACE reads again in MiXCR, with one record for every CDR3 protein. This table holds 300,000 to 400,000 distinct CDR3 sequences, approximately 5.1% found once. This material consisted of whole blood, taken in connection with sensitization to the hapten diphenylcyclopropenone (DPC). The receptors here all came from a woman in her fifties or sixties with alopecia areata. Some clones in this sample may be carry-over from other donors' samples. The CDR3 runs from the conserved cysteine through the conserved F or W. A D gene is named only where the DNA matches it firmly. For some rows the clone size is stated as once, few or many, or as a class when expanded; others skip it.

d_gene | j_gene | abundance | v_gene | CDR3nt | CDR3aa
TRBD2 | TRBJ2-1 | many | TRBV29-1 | TGCAGCGTTGACCCCCGACCCGGGACTAGCGGGATCTACAATGAGCAGTTCTTC | CSVDPRPGTSGIYNEQFF
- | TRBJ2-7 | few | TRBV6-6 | TGTGCCAGCAGCTCTAAAAACATCGACGAGCAGTACTTC | CASSSKNIDEQYF
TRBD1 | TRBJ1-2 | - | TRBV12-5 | TGTGCTAGTGGTTTGGCCAGGCAGGGGGACTATGGCTACACCTTC | CASGLARQGDYGYTF
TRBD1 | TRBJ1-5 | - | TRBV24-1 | TGTGCCACCAGTAGCCCCGGGACAGGCAATCAGCCCCAGCATTTT | CATSSPGTGNQPQHF
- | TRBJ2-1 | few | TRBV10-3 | TGTGCCATCAGTGCGGACGGTGCCTACAATGAGCAGTTCTTC | CAISADGAYNEQFF
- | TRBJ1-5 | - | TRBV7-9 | TGTGCCAGCAGCTTAGGCGCGGGGGCAGGGGAAAGCAATCAGCCCCAGCATTTT | CASSLGAGAGESNQPQHF
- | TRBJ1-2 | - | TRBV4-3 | TGCGCCAGCAGCCAAGAAACCAGTAACTATGGCTACACCTTC | CASSQETSNYGYTF
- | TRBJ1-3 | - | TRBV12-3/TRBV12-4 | TGTGCCAGCAGTTTTTGGGGTCTGGTGGGGAGCTCTGGAAACACCATATATTTT | CASSFWGLVGSSGNTIYF
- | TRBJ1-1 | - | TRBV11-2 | TGTGCCAGCAGTTTTGGACCCTCGAACACTGAAGCTTTCTTT | CASSFGPSNTEAFF
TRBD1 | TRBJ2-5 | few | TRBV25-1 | TGTGCCAGCAGTGAATATCTCCGGGACAGATTCCAAGAGACCCAGTACTTC | CASSEYLRDRFQETQYF
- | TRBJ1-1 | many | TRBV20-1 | TGCAGTGCTGTTGGGGAGGGTCTCTATGCTTTCTTT | CSAVGEGLYAFF
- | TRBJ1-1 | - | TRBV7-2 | TGTGCCAGCAGCTTAGGGGGATTCACTGAAGCTTTCTTT | CASSLGGFTEAFF
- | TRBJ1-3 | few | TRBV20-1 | TGCAGTGCTAGATCAGGGGATGGAAACACCATATATTTT | CSARSGDGNTIYF
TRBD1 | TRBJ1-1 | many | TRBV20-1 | TGCAGTGCTGCGGACAGGCGGAGTGAAGCTTTCTTT | CSAADRRSEAFF
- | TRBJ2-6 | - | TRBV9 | TGTGCCAGCAGCCCAGAGGGGCGATCTGGGGCCAACGTCCTGACTTTC | CASSPEGRSGANVLTF
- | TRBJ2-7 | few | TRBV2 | TGTGCCAGCAGGGTATTGACAGGAAGCTCCTACGAGCAGTACTTC | CASRVLTGSSYEQYF
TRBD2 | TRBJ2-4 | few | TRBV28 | TGTGCCAGCAGTTTGACCGGACTAGCGCTAGCCAAAAACATTCAGTACTTC | CASSLTGLALAKNIQYF
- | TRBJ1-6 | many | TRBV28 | TGTGCCAGCAGTACCGCTCAGGGGAATAATTCACCCCTCCACTTT | CASSTAQGNNSPLHF
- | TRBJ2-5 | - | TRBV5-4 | TGTGCCAGCAGCTTCCGGGACCTCCAAGAGACCCAGTACTTC | CASSFRDLQETQYF
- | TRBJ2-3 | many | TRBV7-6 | TGTGCCAGCAGCTTAGACGGGGGGCTCACAGATACGCAGTATTTT | CASSLDGGLTDTQYF
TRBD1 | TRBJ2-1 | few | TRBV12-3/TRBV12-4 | TGTGCCAGCAGTTTAAGGGCAGGGGGCAAGGATGAGCAGTTCTTC | CASSLRAGGKDEQFF
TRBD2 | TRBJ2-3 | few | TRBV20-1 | TGCAGTGCCAGCCCCGGTAGCGGGGTCACAGATACGCAGTATTTT | CSASPGSGVTDTQYF
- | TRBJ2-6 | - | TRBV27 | TGTGCCAGCAGCCCACGGGGGGGGGCCAACGTCCTGACTTTC | CASSPRGGANVLTF
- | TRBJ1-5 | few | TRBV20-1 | TGCAGTGCTGGTTCCTCGGGCGGCAATCAGCCCCAGCATTTT | CSAGSSGGNQPQHF